This section outlines one TCR beta chain sequence together with its context. The table lists this clonotype with many counts. Its antigen has not been determined. No qualities accompany the bases; no much larger clone lies one base away. The sample belongs to a study of T cells in Graves' hyperthyroidism and ophthalmopathy (dated by TCRdb to between 2018 and 2021). Looking at the study overall: Peripheral blood was collected at initial diagnosis, before any treatment. TCR V-J signatures able to tell the groups apart were searched for in a discovery cohort of 95 to 100 patients, of whom approximately 40 had Graves' ophthalmopathy and about 60 had stable Graves' hyperthyroidism. Whether ophthalmopathy could be predicted prospectively was tested in an independent validation cohort made up of about 18 hyperthyroidism patients plus 17 patients who later progressed to ophthalmopathy. The paper reports TCR Vbeta CDR3 sequencing of over 120 peripheral blood samples: approximately 41 ophthalmopathy, roughly 74 hyperthyroidism and about 17 progressor patients. For training and testing, the 100 or so patients in the discovery cohort were randomly divided in a 7:3 ratio. Following sampling, methimazole starting at 30 mg daily was given to hyperthyroidism patients, and high-dose intravenous methylprednisolone was given to ophthalmopathy patients. Thyroid tissue and blood T-cell repertoires from six Graves' hyperthyroidism patients were also compared in the study.

Between the V and J ends, shortened by 1 base and 6 bases respectively, the junction contains 16 bases. The CDR3 measures 16 amino acids from cysteine to phenylalanine. The read is trimmed to its CDR3 DNA, 48 bases read in frame from base 1. CDR1 and CDR2, looked up from the germline V gene (reference sequence), are MNHEY and SMNVEV. What the authors observed across the whole study: No statistical method was used to set the sample size in advance, and investigators knew the group allocation. In validation, progression to ophthalmopathy was predicted by the model with 70% to 71% sensitivity and 72% to 85% specificity, a median of approximately 7.1 months before onset. Most expanded thyroid clonotypes (frequency above 0.001) were also detected in blood, a finding suggesting that blood repertoires may reflect thyroid immune responses. In cross-validation, a model built on a 13 V-J signature told ophthalmopathy apart from stable hyperthyroidism with approximately 90% sensitivity and about 81% specificity, and in testing the same model reached 80%/75%.

Ophthalmopathy patients had moderately to severely active disease, Clinical Activity Score of at least 3, NOSPECS grade of at least 4, and duration under 3 months. The study excluded patients with uncontrolled infections, other autoimmune diseases, pregnancy or lactation. Diagnoses were based on clinical symptoms, serum thyroxine and TRAb, thyroid ultrasound and orbital computed tomography. PBMCs were isolated from approximately 10 ml of fresh peripheral blood by Ficoll-Paque density gradient centrifugation. Trizol reagent was used to extract total RNA, and RNA quality was then checked on an Agilent 2100 Bioanalyzer. Amplification of TCR beta CDR3 regions was carried out from RNA transcripts. A first-round RT-PCR of the TCR CDR3 used the HTBI primer set with the Qiagen OneStep RT-PCR kit. A second multiplex PCR round built the libraries, followed by size selection and purification. Paired-end sequencing of the libraries was performed with 100 bp reads on an Illumina HiSeq2000. As for the authors' bioinformatics: Raw data were processed with SOAPnuke, discarding reads with adapters, uncalled bases, mean Phred below 15, or no exact constant-primer or identifier match. COPE v1.2.5 was used to merge high-quality paired reads, and clonotypes were defined as unique nucleotide sequences. Clonotypes were aligned to IMGT TRBV, TRBD and TRBJ reference segments using MiTCR v1.1. Only V-J combinations with frequency above 0.0001, covering 99% to 99.2% of repertoires, were analysed. The TCS score was defined as the ratio of F50 (clonal expansion) to E x V (chaos), calculated using BLOSUM62-based TCRdist between CDR3 peptides within each V-J. Welch's t-statistics and random forest reduced just over 500 V-J features to 10 to 15, which were used in a naive Bayes classifier (R e1071). TCRdb itself trimmed the public reads at Q25 with fastp, ran MiXCR and retained productive beta chains. All rows with the same CDR3 protein become a single entry with the most common DNA and genes. The V and J calls and clone size come from TCRdb's table, not from the authors' own analysis. The sample includes around 600,000 distinct CDR3 sequences, with 14% observed a single time. Of the sample, 7% to 9% falls within the top ten clones.

Sequenced input: blood. This receptor was obtained from a woman aged 18-29 years with Graves' ophthalmopathy. Recombination joined TRBV27 with TRBJ1-5; possibly the D gene is TRBD1, per 5 matching bases. For the CDR3, the sequence is CASSLLTPGLSQPQHF. Here is the DNA: TGTGCCAGCAGTTTATTAACCCCAGGGTTAAGTCAGCCCCAGCATTTT.